The rows below give T cell receptor beta chains drawn from one sample of a study of regulatory T cells in long-lasting Graves disease. TCRdb itself ran the multiplex PCR reads through MiXCR, one entry per CDR3 protein. The sample yields 350,000 to 450,000 distinct CDR3 sequences, 16% seen once. This same sample was also part of a study on T cells in Graves' hyperthyroidism and ophthalmopathy.

The sample consisted of peripheral blood mononuclear cells (PBMCs), taken at new diagnosis, from a patient treated with antithyroid drugs. The receptors stem from a man in his forties or fifties with Graves disease. Each CDR3 is given with its conserved first and last residue. A D gene is named only where the DNA matches it firmly.

v_call	cdr3_length	j_call	d_call	cdr3_aa
TRBV5-5	14	TRBJ1-1	TRBD1	CASSSTGGPTEAFF
TRBV9	14	TRBJ2-1	TRBD1	CASSGRDRFGEQFF
TRBV30	17	TRBJ2-7	.	CAWSSDPTAKKSYEQYF
TRBV27	15	TRBJ1-4	.	CASSLSRDKNEKLFF
TRBV19	21	TRBJ2-2	TRBD2	CASKTFIPGLAGGTNTGELFF
TRBV4-3	13	TRBJ1-5	.	CASSQGVNQPQHF
TRBV28	13	TRBJ1-2	.	CASSATGTYGYTF
TRBV24-1	16	TRBJ2-1	.	CATSDFYAGTYNEQFF
TRBV19	15	TRBJ1-2	.	CASKARDTPPDGYTF
TRBV7-8	16	TRBJ1-3	.	CASSPQSGTSGNTIYF
TRBV27	14	TRBJ1-3	.	CASSLGPSGNTIYF
TRBV24-1	16	TRBJ2-3	.	CATSDPSGNAGDTQYF
TRBV12-3/TRBV12-4	13	TRBJ1-5	.	CASTWGINQPQHF
TRBV7-9	17	TRBJ1-5	TRBD1	CASSLGVDRGSNQPQHF
TRBV18	15	TRBJ2-7	TRBD1	CASSPRDRGLTEQYF
TRBV2	12	TRBJ2-3	.	CASRLDTDTQYF
TRBV28	12	TRBJ2-7	.	CASTQTHDEQYF
TRBV18	15	TRBJ2-7	.	CASSPVSTLGGEQYF
TRBV2	13	TRBJ2-1	.	CASSEFLDNEQFF
TRBV27	16	TRBJ2-7	.	CASRAPNGRAGYEQYF
TRBV7-2	14	TRBJ2-4	.	CASSLGHTKNIQYF
TRBV3-1	14	TRBJ2-1	.	CASSQRDVYNEQFF
TRBV7-9	12	TRBJ1-1	TRBD1	CASSFGTAEAFF
TRBV28	12	TRBJ2-7	.	CASGAGSYEQYF
TRBV20-1	15	TRBJ2-2	TRBD2	CSAEAGGRGTGELFF
TRBV5-1	17	TRBJ1-2	.	CASSPYNPLDSLVGYTF
TRBV6-5	15	TRBJ2-7	.	CASSWAGGGSYEQYF
TRBV2	15	TRBJ2-3	.	CASSGVGDLRYTQYF
TRBV10-3	13	TRBJ1-6	.	CAIAGYGNSPLHF
TRBV18	14	TRBJ1-1	TRBD1	CASSRRQGSTEAFF
TRBV2	13	TRBJ2-3	.	CASILGATDTQYF
TRBV29-1	15	TRBJ2-7	TRBD1	CSVIGQGTDRGEQYF
TRBV12-3/TRBV12-4	14	TRBJ1-1	.	CASSTTGKNTEAFF
TRBV29-1	15	TRBJ1-1	TRBD1	CSVVRGGRGKSEAFF
TRBV6-5	13	TRBJ2-2	.	CASSSDSTGELFF
TRBV6-2/TRBV6-3	16	TRBJ2-7	TRBD2	CASSHAGRDGTYEQYF